These 30 T cell receptor beta chains were all obtained from the same sample, sequenced in a study of cytomegalovirus exposure and HLA in healthy donors. It was with 60 Vbeta and 13 Jbeta primers that the PCR ran. The table came from immunoSEQ multiplex PCR; TCRdb's copy has only in-frame clones and leaves some out. The table lists about 130,000 clones, 65% to 80% of them singletons. The sequencing input was PBMCs. The receptors derive from a human donor in good health.

The V gene is TRBV5-6, the J gene TRBJ2-3; 8 bases match TRBD2. The V segment lost 4 bases and the J segment 3 bases; nucleotides outside the gene matches: 10. Germline V gene data show CDR1 as SGHDT and CDR2 as YYEEEE. The CDR3 loop spans 16 amino acids. The CDR3 bases are TGTGCCAGCAGCCCCGGGGGGGGAAGGGTAACAGATACGCAGTATTTT. The encoded protein is CASSPGGGRVTDTQYF.

The chain is built from TRBV7-2 and TRBJ2-1, with D tentatively TRBD1 (5 bases). The V gene lost 1 base and the J gene lost 14 bases, with 9 bases spanning the gap. The V gene's germline CDR1 is SGHTA and CDR2 FQGNSA. CDR3 length: 11 residues. The CDR3 loop reads CASSLGGAEFF. In DNA form, the CDR3 reads TGTGCCAGCAGCTTAGGGGGCGCCGAGTTCTTC.

V usage is TRBV4-3 and J usage is TRBJ1-5; D is possibly TRBD1 (6 bases). CDR1 and CDR2 (germline): LGHNA, YSLEER. This CDR3 comprises 15 residues. V lost 0 bases and J lost 11, with 17 bases in between. The CDR3 DNA is TGCGCCAGCAGCCAAGACAGGCAGGGGAATAAGTCCCAGCATTTT. It codes for CASSQDRQGNKSQHF.

V is TRBV5-1 and J is TRBJ2-2; D might be TRBD1 (6 bases). V was pared by 3 bases and J by 2 bases, with 8 bases between. Germline V gives CDR1 SGHRS, CDR2 YFSETQ. The CDR3 has 14 amino acids. The CDR3 loop reads CASSSQGNTGELFF. CDR3 DNA sequence: TGCGCCAGCAGCTCACAGGGAAACACCGGGGAGCTGTTTTTT.

Here the CDR3 reads CASSSGGQGWKGEKLFF. Written as DNA, the CDR3 is TGTGCCAGCAGCTCTGGGGGACAGGGGTGGAAGGGTGAAAAACTGTTTTTT. The chain joins TRBV5-4 to TRBJ1-4; 10 bases are shared with TRBD1. CDR1 and CDR2 (germline): SGHNT, YYREEE (reference sequence). J lost 7 bases, V lost 3 bases, and 12 bases had no gene match. This CDR3 region has 17 residues. Filled out from reference TRBV5-4 and TRBJ1-4, the complete variable domain reads ETGVTQSPTHLIKTRGQQVTLRCSSQSGHNTVSWYQQALGQGPQFIFQYYREEENGRGNFPPRFSGLQFPNYSSELNVNALELDDSALYLCASSSGGQGWKGEKLFFGSGTQLSVL.

This chain joins TRBV9 and TRBJ1-1; D gene unclear. This CDR3 contains 15 residues. Trimming removed 3 bases at V and 3 bases at J, with 15 bases between. Germline V CDR1 and CDR2: SGDLS, YYNGEE. CDR3 residues: CASSARVRLDTEAFF. DNA of the CDR3: TGTGCCAGCAGCGCCCGGGTCCGCCTCGACACTGAAGCTTTCTTT.

This clone has just one count. The chain recombines TRBV28 with TRBJ1-2, with 8 bases aligning to TRBD1. This CDR3 is built from 12 residues. J lost 7 bases, V lost 9 bases, and 7 bases had no gene match. Germline assignment: CDR1 MDHEN and CDR2 SYDVKM. CDR3 residues: CARSPGGVGYTF. CDR3 DNA sequence: TGTGCCAGGTCCCCAGGGGGCGTTGGCTACACCTTC.

This clone has just a few counts. The chain uses TRBV29-1 and TRBJ2-2, with TRBD2 matching 12 bases. Trimming cost V 7 bases and J 3 bases; bases outside gene matches: 9. The CDR3 has 16 amino acids. Germline assignment: CDR1 SQVTM and CDR2 ANQGSEA. CDR3: CSARPSGRGDTGELFF. DNA of the CDR3: TGCAGCGCCCGACCTAGCGGGAGGGGAGACACCGGGGAGCTGTTTTTT.

A single count supports this clone. The chain carries TRBV7-9 and TRBJ1-4; TRBD1 might be the D (5 bases). V gave up 7 bases and J gave up 8 bases, with 14 bases separating them. Germline values: CDR1 SEHNR, CDR2 FQNEAQ (reference sequence). There are 13 residues in the CDR3. The CDR3 sequence: CASILPGGEKLFF. CDR3 sequence (DNA): TGTGCCAGCATCCTCCCGGGGGGGGAAAAACTGTTTTTT.

This sequence joins TRBV18 and TRBJ2-7, with D maybe TRBD1 (5 bases). In germline, CDR1 is KGHSH, CDR2 LQKENI. The CDR3 consists of 13 residues. The germline V and J ends were trimmed by 2 bases and 8 bases, with 13 bases remaining between them. CDR3 protein: CASSPLSDTQQYF. In DNA form, the CDR3 reads TGTGCCAGCTCACCATTATCGGACACCCAGCAGTACTTC.

J is TRBJ2-5 and V is TRBV18, with 9 bases fitting TRBD1. Germline V gene data show CDR1 as KGHSH and CDR2 as LQKENI. The CDR3 is made up of 15 amino acids. V shed 3 bases, J shed 4 bases, and the junction held 6 bases outside the gene matches. CDR3 sequence: CASSPRTGAGETQYF. As DNA, the CDR3 is TGTGCCAGCTCACCTCGGACAGGGGCGGGAGAGACCCAGTACTTC.

The chain is built from TRBV7-2 and TRBJ2-1; 7 bases align to TRBD1. CDR3 length: 16 residues. V trimming: 7 bases; J trimming: 3 bases; junction bases outside the gene matches: 12. The germline gives CDR1 SGHTA, CDR2 FQGNSA. This CDR3 is CASTHLWGQSYNEQFF. As DNA, the CDR3 is TGTGCCAGCACCCATCTCTGGGGACAGAGCTACAATGAGCAGTTCTTC.

The chain carries TRBV6-6 and TRBJ2-7; the match to TRBD2 covers 9 bases. The CDR3 runs to 14 residues. With V trimmed by 4 bases and J by 0 bases, 1 base remained unmatched. Germline CDR1 and CDR2: MNHNY and SVGAGI (reference sequence). DNA for the CDR3: TGTGCCAGCAGTTTTAGCGGGAGCTCCTACGAGCAGTACTTC. Residues: CASSFSGSSYEQYF.

This chain connects TRBV6-1 to TRBJ1-2, with 10 bases identical to TRBD1. This CDR3 region has 13 residues. After removal of 4 bases from V and 6 bases from J, the junction contained 2 bases not matched to a gene. Germline V gives CDR1 MNHNS, CDR2 SASEGT. Here the CDR3 reads CASSAGQGNGYTF. In DNA, the CDR3 is TGTGCCAGCAGTGCGGGACAGGGGAATGGCTACACCTTC.

V and J are TRBV18 and TRBJ2-7; D is perhaps TRBD1 (7 bases). Between the trimmed V and J ends, which lost 5 bases and 2 bases, there was a span of 10 bases. Germline lookup yields CDR1 KGHSH and CDR2 LQKENI. The CDR3 totals 13 residues. CDR3 coding DNA: TGTGCCAGCTCAGGGGGGACAGCCTACGAGCAGTACTTC. Residues: CASSGGTAYEQYF. Using reference TRBV18 and TRBJ2-7 for the parts outside the CDR3, the full variable domain is NAGVMQNPRHLVRRRGQEARLRCSPMKGHSHVYWYRQLPEEGLKFMVYLQKENIIDESGMPKERFSAEFPKEGPSILRIQQVVRGDSAAYFCASSGGTAYEQYFGPGTRLTVT.

This clone was recorded only once. This chain uses TRBV18 with TRBJ2-7, with D possibly matching TRBD1 (6 bases). This CDR3 has 15 amino acids. Germline CDR1 reads KGHSH; CDR2 reads LQKENI. Trimming removed 3 bases at V and 2 bases at J, with 14 bases between. CDR3 region: CASSPDRSLAYEQYF. For the CDR3, the DNA is TGTGCCAGCTCACCCGACAGGTCGTTAGCCTACGAGCAGTACTTC. Full variable domain (remainder filled in from reference TRBV18 and TRBJ2-7): NAGVMQNPRHLVRRRGQEARLRCSPMKGHSHVYWYRQLPEEGLKFMVYLQKENIIDESGMPKERFSAEFPKEGPSILRIQQVVRGDSAAYFCASSPDRSLAYEQYFGPGTRLTVT.

This clone was seen a few times. The chain recombines TRBV5-4 with TRBJ2-7; 12 bases match TRBD2. With V trimmed by 6 bases and J by 2 bases, 9 bases remained unmatched. The CDR3 loop spans 16 amino acids. Germline V CDR1 and CDR2: SGHNT, YYREEE (reference sequence). Here the CDR3 reads CASTGTSGSGAYEQYF. Written as DNA, the CDR3 is TGTGCCAGCACCGGGACTAGCGGGTCGGGGGCCTACGAGCAGTACTTC.

The rearrangement links TRBV2 to TRBJ1-1; D gene ambiguous. V was pared by 4 bases and J by 4 bases, with 10 bases between. The CDR3 consists of 13 residues. Per the germline V gene, CDR1 is SNHLY and CDR2 is FYNNEI. The CDR3 region has the DNA TGTGCCAGCAGTGTAGAGGGTCCCACTGAAGCTTTCTTT. It is translated as CASSVEGPTEAFF.

The chain employs TRBV7-2 and TRBJ2-2; 11 positions agree with TRBD2. V lost 5 bases, J lost 7 bases, and 12 bases stayed unmatched. Germline CDR1 and CDR2: SGHTA and FQGNSA. The CDR3 spans 17 residues. The CDR3 coding sequence is TGTGCCAGCAGCCCGTCCGGTAGCGGGAGGGCCGGCGGGGAGCTGTTTTTT. As protein: CASSPSGSGRAGGELFF.

Worth noting for this clone: The missing conserved phenylalanine or tryptophan at the end of this CDR3 makes a read error likely. The chain is built from TRBV4-3 and TRBJ2-7; 9 bases map to TRBD1. The CDR3 spans 15 residues. Germline V CDR1 and CDR2: LGHNA, YSLEER. The ends lost 1 base at V and 4 bases at J; junction bases unmatched: 5. CDR3: CASSQALGQGYEQYL. Written as DNA, the CDR3 is TGCGCCAGCAGCCAAGCCCTTGGACAGGGGTACGAGCAGTACCTC.

The chain employs TRBV6-5 and TRBJ1-1; D is possibly TRBD1 (6 bases). Germline values: CDR1 MNHEY, CDR2 SVGAGI. The germline V and J ends were trimmed by 3 bases and 7 bases, with 15 bases remaining between them. The CDR3 has 14 residues. In nucleotides, the CDR3 is TGTGCCAGCAGTTATTCCGCGACAGGAGATGAAGCTTTCTTT. Translation gives CASSYSATGDEAFF.

The chain carries TRBV4-1 and TRBJ2-1; weak D call: TRBD2 (5 bases). In germline, CDR1 is MGHRA, CDR2 YSYEKL. The ends were cut back, 0 bases at V and 5 bases at J, with 14 bases in the middle. The CDR3 has 16 amino acids. The DNA of the CDR3 is TGCGCCAGCAGCCAAGATCGTCTAGCCGCCGACAATGAGCAGTTCTTC. Protein: CASSQDRLAADNEQFF.

This chain uses TRBV7-3 with TRBJ1-1; 10 bases line up with TRBD1. This CDR3 is 14 amino acids long. V was pared by 6 bases and J by 4 bases, with 5 bases of the junction left unmatched. Looked up from germline, CDR1 is SGHTA and CDR2 is FQGTGA. Written as DNA, the CDR3 is TGTGCCAGCAGGTCGACAGGGGGCGGCACTGAAGCTTTCTTT. Its translation is CASRSTGGGTEAFF.

The chain carries TRBV5-6 and TRBJ1-1; 11 nucleotides align to TRBD1. Germline-derived CDR1 and CDR2 are SGHDT and YYEEEE. V shed 1 base and J 5 bases; nucleotides not matched to a gene: 4. This CDR3 has 15 residues. CDR3 nucleotide sequence: TGTGCCAGCAGCTTGCGGACAGGGGGCTGGACTGAAGCTTTCTTT. Residues: CASSLRTGGWTEAFF.

The chain couples TRBV4-3 to TRBJ2-3; TRBD2 aligns across 9 bases. The V and J ends lost 0 bases and 8 bases, in that order; junction bases with no gene match: 9. Germline V gene lookup returns CDR1 LGHNA and CDR2 YSLEER. The CDR3 is 16 amino acids. The CDR3, as DNA: TGCGCCAGCAGCCAAGAGGCTAGCGGGATGGGGGGTACGCAGTATTTT. Residues: CASSQEASGMGGTQYF.

This chain connects TRBV19 to TRBJ1-5, with a possible D match to TRBD1 (6 bases). There are 20 residues in the CDR3. The germline gives CDR1 LNHDA, CDR2 SQIVND (reference sequence). V was clipped by 3 bases and J by 1 base, with 25 bases between them. The CDR3 region is CASSIGQTGRSIRSNQPQHF. In DNA, the CDR3 is TGTGCCAGTAGTATCGGCCAAACAGGGCGGTCGATTAGGAGCAATCAGCCCCAGCATTTT.

V and J are TRBV6-1 and TRBJ2-5; 12 nucleotides align to TRBD2. J lost 5 bases, V lost 4 bases, and 5 bases had no gene match. The CDR3 is 15 residues long. From germline, CDR1 is MNHNS and CDR2 SASEGT. In nucleotides, the CDR3 is TGTGCCAGCAGTGGACTAGCGGGAGTGGAGGAGACCCAGTACTTC. Translating it yields CASSGLAGVEETQYF.

The chain employs TRBV28 and TRBJ2-1, with D possibly matching TRBD1 (6 bases). The CDR3 sequence is 15 residues long. Trimming left V 5 bases short and J 8 bases short, with 19 bases between. Germline V gene sequence: CDR1 MDHEN, CDR2 SYDVKM. The CDR3 bases are TGTGCCAGCAGTCCAGCCCGAACAGGGATCCATGAGCAGTTCTTC. This encodes CASSPARTGIHEQFF.

The chain carries TRBV6-6 and TRBJ1-5; TRBD1 agrees at 7 bases. Germline trimming cut 2 bases from V and 2 bases from J; bases unmatched to any gene: 6. CDR3 length: 16 residues. Germline CDR1 MNHNY, CDR2 SVGAGI (reference sequence). The CDR3 DNA sequence: TGTGCCAGCAGTTACCCCGGACAGGTGGGCAATCAGCCCCAGCATTTT. Its translation is CASSYPGQVGNQPQHF.

This chain links TRBV19 with TRBJ2-7, with TRBD2 matching 10 bases. The CDR3 is 15 residues long. Germline-derived CDR1 and CDR2 are LNHDA and SQIVND (reference sequence). J was trimmed by 1 base and V by 0 bases; bases with no gene match: 0. This chain's CDR3 is CASSIETSGSYEQYF. CDR3 in DNA: TGTGCCAGTAGTATAGAGACTAGCGGGTCCTACGAGCAGTACTTC.